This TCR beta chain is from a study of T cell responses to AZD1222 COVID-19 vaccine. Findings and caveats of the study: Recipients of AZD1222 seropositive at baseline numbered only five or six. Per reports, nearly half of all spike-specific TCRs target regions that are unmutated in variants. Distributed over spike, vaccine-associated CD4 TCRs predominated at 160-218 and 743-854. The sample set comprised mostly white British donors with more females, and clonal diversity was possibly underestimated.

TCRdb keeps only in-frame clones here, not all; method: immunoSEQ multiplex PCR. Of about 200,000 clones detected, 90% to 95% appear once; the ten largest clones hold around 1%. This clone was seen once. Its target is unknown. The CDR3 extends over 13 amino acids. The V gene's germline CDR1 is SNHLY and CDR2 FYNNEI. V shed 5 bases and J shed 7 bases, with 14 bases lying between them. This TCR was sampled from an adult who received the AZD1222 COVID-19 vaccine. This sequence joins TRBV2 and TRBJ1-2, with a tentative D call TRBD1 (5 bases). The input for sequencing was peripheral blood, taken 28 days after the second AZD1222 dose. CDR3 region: CASSTRGEAGYTF. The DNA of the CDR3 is TGTGCCAGCAGTACCCGAGGGGAGGCTGGCTACACCTTC. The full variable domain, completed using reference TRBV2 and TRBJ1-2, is EPEVTQTPSHQVTQMGQEVILRCVPISNHLYFYWYRQILGQKVEFLVSFYNNEISEKSEIFDDQFSVERPDGSNFTLKIRSTKLEDSAMYFCASSTRGEAGYTFGSGTRLTVV.